What follows describes a single T cell receptor beta chain. Its antigen remains unidentified. The record originates from a study of Ad26.COV2.S vaccination and SARS-CoV-2 variants. Looking at the study overall: The authors gave Ad26.COV2.S intramuscularly, either once or twice 56 days apart. Notes on the study in general: Reported findings describe substantial breadth in spike-specific CD8+ and CD4+ T cell responses following vaccination.

The treatment: about 20 received Ad26.COV2.S at low or high dose, single or two shots; 5 received placebo; per-sample allocation not given. Sampling was performed 63 days after the first vaccine or placebo injection. In the vaccine, an Ad26 vector expressed the SARS-CoV-2 spike of the Wuhan strain. TCRdb keeps only in-frame clones here, not all; method: immunoSEQ multiplex PCR. Of over 400,000 clones listed, about 88% were seen once; the top ten hold approximately 2.5%. The sample consisted of peripheral blood, taken in a trial of Ad26.COV2.S vaccine versus placebo. The TCR sequence derives from a person aged 18-60 years who received the Ad26.COV2.S COVID-19 vaccine or a placebo.

The CDR3 nucleotides read TGTGCCAGCAGTCCGGGACAGCGAAATTATGGCTACACCTTC. Its translation: CASSPGQRNYGYTF. This chain uses TRBV6-5 with TRBJ1-2; the match to TRBD1 covers 7 bases. The CDR3 totals 14 residues. Germline V gene sequence: CDR1 MNHEY, CDR2 SVGAGI. V shed 5 bases, J shed 5 bases, and the junction held 8 bases outside the gene matches.